This is a list of T cell receptor beta chains from one sample in a study of cytomegalovirus exposure and HLA in healthy donors. Sequenced by immunoSEQ multiplex PCR; TCRdb stores in-frame clones only, minus some. The profile covers some 220,000 clones, with roughly 89% appearing a single time and 0.95% to 1.1% taken by the ten largest. Sequenced: PBMCs. These receptors were collected from a young woman in good health and CMV-seronegative. Both conserved end residues are part of each CDR3. The order of the fields is CDR3 DNA, CDR3 protein, clone size, V gene, D gene, J gene. The D gene is left open where the match is weak. The size field is filled for only some rows; it gives once, few, many or a size class.

TGCGCCAGCAGCCATGGATATCCGGGGGGGGACACTGAAGCTTTCTTT	CASSHGYPGGDTEAFF	few	TRBV4-1	.	TRBJ1-1
TGTGCCAGCAGCCTACAGGGGGCTTCCAAAAACATTCAGTACTTC	CASSLQGASKNIQYF	.	TRBV5-8	TRBD1	TRBJ2-4
TGTGCCAGCAGCTTAGTTGTTCCAGGGAACGGTGAAGCTTTCTTT	CASSLVVPGNGEAFF	.	TRBV11-2	.	TRBJ1-1
TGTGCCTGGAGTGTATGGTACAGGGCGAACTATGGCTACACCTTC	CAWSVWYRANYGYTF	.	TRBV30	.	TRBJ1-2
TGTGCCAGCAGCTTTGACAGGGGTTACGAGCAGTACTTC	CASSFDRGYEQYF	.	TRBV11-2	TRBD1	TRBJ2-7
TGTGCCAGCTCACCACCCAGACAGGGGAAATCCCACGAGCAGTACTTC	CASSPPRQGKSHEQYF	.	TRBV18	TRBD1	TRBJ2-7
TGCGCCAGCAGTCAGTACGACAGGGGAAGAGAGACCCAGTACTTC	CASSQYDRGRETQYF	.	TRBV23-1	TRBD1	TRBJ2-5
TGTGCCAGCAGCTCCCACACGACAGGGGGCGGGTTTTGGCAGTACTTC	CASSSHTTGGGFWQYF	once	TRBV11-2	TRBD1	TRBJ2-7
TGCGCCAGCAGCTTGTACGCTACCCTCCGGGACAGGAGACAAGAGACCCAGTACTTC	CASSLYATLRDRRQETQYF	.	TRBV5-1	TRBD1	TRBJ2-5
TGTGCCAGCAGCTTGGTTGGCCAGGAAGCTTTCTTT	CASSLVGQEAFF	.	TRBV5-5	.	TRBJ1-1
TGTGCCAGCTCACCAGACAGCTCTGGAAACACCATATATTTT	CASSPDSSGNTIYF	once	TRBV18	.	TRBJ1-3
TGTGCCAGCAGCTTTGCTAGCGGGAGAACGGGCGGGGAGCTGTTTTTT	CASSFASGRTGGELFF	.	TRBV7-6	TRBD2	TRBJ2-2
TGTGCCAGCAGTATAGGACAGGGGGCCTATGGCTACACCTTC	CASSIGQGAYGYTF	.	TRBV25-1	TRBD1	TRBJ1-2
TGTGCCAGCAGCCCTGGACTGGGCACTGAAGCTTTCTTT	CASSPGLGTEAFF	.	TRBV7-7	.	TRBJ1-1
TGTGCCAGCAGCGCCGTGGGGACAGGGAACACCGGGGAGCTGTTTTTT	CASSAVGTGNTGELFF	.	TRBV25-1	TRBD1	TRBJ2-2
TGTGCCAGCAGCCAAGAGACTAGCGGGATTTCCTACGAGCAGTACTTC	CASSQETSGISYEQYF	.	TRBV11-3	TRBD2	TRBJ2-7
TGTGCCACCTCCCGTTTTCTAGAGCAGTTCTTC	CATSRFLEQFF	.	TRBV11-3	.	TRBJ2-1
TGTGCCAGCCGACAGGGGCATAATTCACCCCTCCACTTT	CASRQGHNSPLHF	.	TRBV6-1	TRBD1	TRBJ1-6
TGTGCCAGCTCACCGACAGGGGGCGGTGAAAAACTGTTTTTT	CASSPTGGGEKLFF	.	TRBV18	TRBD1	TRBJ1-4
TGTGCCAGCTCACCAGGGACAGGGGGCGTCCGAGAAGCTTTCTTT	CASSPGTGGVREAFF	.	TRBV18	TRBD1	TRBJ1-1
TGTGCCAGCAGCCTTAGGGGGGACTACAACAATGAGCAGTACTTC	CASSLRGDYNNEQYF	once	TRBV7-2	.	TRBJ2-7
TGTGCCAGCAGTTACTCGACAGGGACTGGAAACACCATATATTTT	CASSYSTGTGNTIYF	.	TRBV6-5	TRBD1	TRBJ1-3
TGTGCCAGCAGTCTAGTGTCTAGCACAGATACGCAGTATTTT	CASSLVSSTDTQYF	.	TRBV2	.	TRBJ2-3
TGTGCCAGCAGCTTAGTTGGGCAGGGGCTGAATACGCAGTATTTT	CASSLVGQGLNTQYF	.	TRBV11-3	.	TRBJ2-3
TGTTCCAGCAGCTCCACAACGGACAGCTCCCACAATGAGCAGTTCTTC	CSSSSTTDSSHNEQFF	few	TRBV7-9	.	TRBJ2-1
TGCGCCAGCAGCTTCTGGGGGCAAAGCACAGATACGCAGTATTTT	CASSFWGQSTDTQYF	.	TRBV5-1	.	TRBJ2-3
TGTGCCAGCAGCTCTTGGACAGTCGGAAATTCACCCCTCCACTTT	CASSSWTVGNSPLHF	few	TRBV11-2	.	TRBJ1-6
TGTGCCAGCAGCTTCCGGGCCCTAGCGGGGGGAAAAACAGATACGCAGTATTTT	CASSFRALAGGKTDTQYF	.	TRBV11-2	TRBD2	TRBJ2-3
TGTGCCAGCAGCTTCCTCTGGCGGGGGGGGGTATCCGGGGAGCTGTTTTTT	CASSFLWRGGVSGELFF	.	TRBV7-2	TRBD2	TRBJ2-2
TGTGCCAGTCAGGGGAAAGCAGATACGCAGTATTTT	CASQGKADTQYF	.	TRBV19	.	TRBJ2-3
TGTGCCAGCAGCTTAGATGGACAGGGGGTTAACACCATATATTTT	CASSLDGQGVNTIYF	.	TRBV11-2	TRBD1	TRBJ1-3
TGTGCCACCAGCAGACCCGGAAACGGACAGAACAAAAACATTCAGTACTTC	CATSRPGNGQNKNIQYF	once	TRBV15	.	TRBJ2-4
TGTGCCAGCAGCCAGGGACAGGGCCGCGGCTACACCTTC	CASSQGQGRGYTF	.	TRBV14	TRBD1	TRBJ1-2
TGTGCCAGCAGTTACTCGACTAGCGGGATCGGCGAGCAGTACTTC	CASSYSTSGIGEQYF	.	TRBV6-5	TRBD2	TRBJ2-7
TGTGCCAGCAGCACCCGACAGGGGGCGCATCCGACCTTC	CASSTRQGAHPTF	few	TRBV7-9	TRBD1	TRBJ1-2
TGTGCCAGCAGCCTGCGGGGAAATCAGCCCCAGCATTTT	CASSLRGNQPQHF	.	TRBV7-2	.	TRBJ1-5
TGTGCCAGCTCACCAACAAAAGACAGGGTGAGCAATCAGCCCCAGCATTTT	CASSPTKDRVSNQPQHF	once	TRBV18	TRBD1	TRBJ1-5
TGTGCCAGCAGTTTAGTCGTCCCTAGCGGAGCCGCCTACGAGCAGTACTTC	CASSLVVPSGAAYEQYF	.	TRBV27	TRBD2	TRBJ2-7
TGTGCCAGCAGTTACTTGGGGCGGGACAGCTACAATGAGCAGTTCTTC	CASSYLGRDSYNEQFF	few	TRBV6-6	.	TRBJ2-1
TGTGCCAGCAGTAAACAGGGGCTAACCGGGGAGCTGTTTTTT	CASSKQGLTGELFF	.	TRBV2	TRBD1	TRBJ2-2
TGTGCCAGCAGCACTGATCAGCCCCAGCATTTT	CASSTDQPQHF	.	TRBV2	.	TRBJ1-5
TGTGCCAGCAGCGACGGGGGGATCGGGTACTTC	CASSDGGIGYF	.	TRBV7-9	TRBD2	TRBJ2-7
TGCGCCAGCAGCACAGCTAGGGACAGTACTGAAGCTTTCTTT	CASSTARDSTEAFF	.	TRBV5-1	TRBD1	TRBJ1-1
TGTGCCAGCAGGTTAACAGGGATCCAAGAGACCCAGTACTTC	CASRLTGIQETQYF	.	TRBV27	.	TRBJ2-5
TGTGCCAGCAGTACCATCGGGACAGCCCAAGAGACCCAGTACTTC	CASSTIGTAQETQYF	.	TRBV9	TRBD1	TRBJ2-5
TGCGCCAGCAGCCAAGCTCAGGGGGGCTACGAGCAGTACTTC	CASSQAQGGYEQYF	few	TRBV4-3	.	TRBJ2-7
TGTGCCAGTAGTCCCCTAGCGGGGGACACAGATACGCAGTATTTT	CASSPLAGDTDTQYF	.	TRBV19	TRBD2	TRBJ2-3
TGTGCCAGCAGTTACGTAGCGGGAAACATTCAGTACTTC	CASSYVAGNIQYF	.	TRBV6-5	TRBD2	TRBJ2-4
TGTGCCACCAGCAGAGGACTAGCGGGAGGAGAGACCCAGTACTTC	CATSRGLAGGETQYF	.	TRBV15	TRBD2	TRBJ2-5